What follows are 11 T cell receptor beta chains derived from one specimen sequenced in a study of Ad26.COV2.S vaccination and SARS-CoV-2 variants. The treatment here: some 19 received Ad26.COV2.S at low or high dose, single or two shots; about five received placebo; per-sample allocation not given. Samples were taken on day 63 after the first vaccine or placebo injection. Produced via immunoSEQ multiplex PCR; TCRdb's table is partial and in-frame only. The profile shows around 500,000 clones, approximately 90% of them singletons. The source was peripheral blood, collected in a trial of Ad26.COV2.S vaccine versus placebo. These receptors were obtained from a person between 18 and 65 years old who received the Ad26.COV2.S COVID-19 vaccine or a placebo.

This chain links TRBV15 with TRBJ2-1; 7 bases line up with TRBD2. This CDR3 has 16 amino acids. Germline CDR1 LNHNV, CDR2 YYDKDF (reference sequence). Trimming at V came to 0 bases and at J to 4 bases, leaving 6 bases not matched to a gene. This CDR3 reads CATSRDRGGGYNEQFF. CDR3 nucleotide sequence: TGTGCCACCAGCAGAGACCGGGGCGGGGGATACAATGAGCAGTTCTTC.

The CDR3 DNA follows: TGTGCCAGCAGTTTGGGACGGGTTCAGCCCCAGCATTTT. Translated, it gives CASSLGRVQPQHF. This chain links TRBV28 with TRBJ1-5; D might be TRBD1 (5 bases). The CDR3 covers 13 residues. CDR1 and CDR2 from the germline V gene are MDHEN and SYDVKM. V was pared by 3 bases and J by 6 bases, with 9 bases between.

CDR3 sequence (DNA): TGTGCCTGGAGTGCCGACCGGATTGCTGGAAACACCATATATTTT. This gives the protein CAWSADRIAGNTIYF. This chain joins TRBV30 and TRBJ1-3; D ambiguous. V was trimmed by 1 base and J by 2 bases, leaving 12 bases between them. The CDR3 extends over 15 amino acids. Germline CDR1 and CDR2: GTSNPN and SVGIG (reference sequence).

The chain has TRBV10-3 and TRBJ1-1; D is unclear. The ends were cut back, 10 bases at V and 0 bases at J, with 12 bases in the middle. The CDR3 runs 13 residues. From germline, CDR1 is ENHRY and CDR2 SYGVKD. The CDR3 loop reads CATRPDLNTEAFF. For the CDR3, the DNA is TGTGCCACCCGACCGGACCTGAACACTGAAGCTTTCTTT.

V usage is TRBV19 and J usage is TRBJ2-7, with 9 nucleotides matching TRBD1. The CDR3 is 14 amino acids. The trim removed 6 bases at V and 2 bases at J, leaving 5 bases unmatched. Germline V lookup: CDR1 LNHDA, CDR2 SQIVND (reference sequence). The CDR3 nucleotides read TGTGCCAGTAGGGTGGGACAGGGACCCTACGAGCAGTACTTC. Its translation: CASRVGQGPYEQYF.

The V call is TRBV18, the J call TRBJ1-5, with D possibly matching TRBD1 (6 bases). Trimming took off 3 bases at V and 2 bases at J, with 23 bases between the two ends. Germline loops: CDR1 KGHSH, CDR2 LQKENI. CDR3 length: 19 residues. For the CDR3, the DNA is TGTGCCAGCTCACCGCGCCGGGCAGGGGATTTGGGAGGCAATCAGCCCCAGCATTTT. Its translation: CASSPRRAGDLGGNQPQHF.

In the case of this clone: The same CDR3 arises from other DNA sequences in this sample as well. V usage is TRBV19 and J usage is TRBJ1-1; TRBD1 might be the D (6 bases). V lost 6 bases, J lost 1 base, and 9 bases lay in between. CDR1 is LNHDA, CDR2 SQIVND, per germline (reference sequence). The CDR3 runs to 13 residues. The CDR3 sequence: CASRDRENTEAFF. CDR3 nucleotide sequence: TGTGCCAGTAGGGACAGAGAGAACACTGAAGCTTTCTTT.

The chain combines TRBV21-1 with TRBJ2-4; the DNA was not used to check the table's D call, TRBD1. TRBV21-1 is noted as a pseudogene. CDR3 length: 16 amino acids. The chain's CDR3 is CASSKQDRYPKNIQYF. The CDR3 DNA reads as TGTGCCAGCAGCAAACAAGACAGGTACCCAAAAAACATTCAGTACTTC.

The gene calls are TRBV2 and TRBJ1-2, with a weak D call TRBD1 (6 bases). Trimming took off 5 bases at V and 3 bases at J, with 10 bases between the two ends. This CDR3 has 13 residues. Germline CDR1 SNHLY, CDR2 FYNNEI. The CDR3 sequence: CASSSQGYYGYTF. The CDR3 nucleotides read TGTGCCAGCAGTTCTCAGGGGTACTATGGCTACACCTTC.

V is TRBV25-1 and J is TRBJ1-4, with 7 bases identical to TRBD1. The J segment lost 8 bases and the V segment lost 8 bases, leaving 14 bases of the junction unmatched. Per germline, CDR1 MGHDK and CDR2 SYGVNS. The CDR3 extends over 15 amino acids. In DNA, the CDR3 is TGTGCCAGCGCATCCGTCCAGGGGGTGCGAGAAAAACTGTTTTTT. It yields the protein CASASVQGVREKLFF.

V usage is TRBV5-8 and J usage is TRBJ2-1; D is perhaps TRBD2 (6 bases). Trimming pared 4 bases from V and 4 bases from J, leaving 15 bases between. This CDR3 has 15 amino acids. CDR1 SGHTS and CDR2 YDEGEE come from the germline V gene. The CDR3 nucleotides read TGTGCCAGCAGCGTCCGGACTAACGAATACAATGAGCAGTTCTTC. This codes for CASSVRTNEYNEQFF.